Presented here are 13 T cell receptor beta chains from one specimen sequenced in a study of CD8+CD57+ T cells in acquired aplastic anemia. Genomic DNA was employed as the template in profiling TCR beta VDJ and CDR3. TCRdb re-analysed the reads in MiXCR, keeping a single row per CDR3 protein. The sample lists 250,000 to 350,000 distinct CDR3 sequences; 56% were seen once. The material sequenced was sorted CD4+, CD8+, or CD8+CD57+ T cells (not recorded which) from PBMCs. Receptor source: a human donor with severe aplastic anemia or a healthy control (not recorded which).

V usage is TRBV20-1 and J usage is TRBJ2-3; TRBD1 matches 7 bases. This CDR3 is built from 15 residues. V lost 6 bases, J lost 1 base, and 10 bases stayed unmatched. Germline CDR1 and CDR2: DFQATT and SNEGSKA (reference sequence). DNA of the CDR3: TGCAGTGCAATACAACAGGGGTCGGGCACAGATACGCAGTATTTT. Translated, it gives CSAIQQGSGTDTQYF.

Remarks on this clonotype: A much bigger clone sits one base away, suggesting this may be a read error. V is TRBV6-1 and J is TRBJ1-2; TRBD1 is a possible D gene (5 bases). The CDR3 totals 13 residues. The germline V gene has CDR1 MNHNS and CDR2 SASEGT. As DNA, the CDR3 is TGTGCCCAGGGTCGAGGTGACAACTATGGCCACACCTTC. Its protein is CAQGRGDNYGHTF.

This clonotype was observed a handful of times. The chain is built from TRBV10-3 and TRBJ2-2; maybe TRBD2 (7 bases). This CDR3 comprises 16 residues. CDR1 ENHRY and CDR2 SYGVKD come from the germline V gene. Trimming took off 10 bases at V and 0 bases at J, with 18 bases between the two ends. The CDR3, as DNA: TGTGCCACCAAGGGAGGGACACCAGCGAACACCGGGGAGCTGTTTTTT. It encodes CATKGGTPANTGELFF.

With respect to this clonotype: Because it lacks the conserved phenylalanine or tryptophan at the end, this CDR3 is likely a read error. The DNA is omitted, as the CDR3 cannot be located on it reliably, and the CDR3 follows TCRdb's listing. V is TRBV13 and J is TRBJ1-3; the table's D call TRBD1 went unverified against the DNA. With termini counted, the CDR3 has 10 amino acids. Germline V gene data show CDR1 as PRHDT and CDR2 as FYEKMQ (reference sequence). CDR3 sequence reads: CASSLALSGG.

This clonotype appeared many times. V usage is TRBV12-3 or TRBV12-4 and J usage is TRBJ1-4; D is undetermined. The CDR3 is made up of 15 amino acids. Trimming shortened V by 5 bases and J by 5 bases, and 15 bases separated the two germline ends. The CDR3 here is CASSPTDRWNEKLFF. Here the CDR3 DNA reads TGTGCCAGCAGTCCAACCGACCGATGGAATGAAAAACTGTTTTTT.

This clonotype was found many times. This rearrangement joins TRBV3-1 to TRBJ1-4; D call uncertain. Germline-derived CDR1 and CDR2 are LGHDT and YNNKEL (reference sequence). The V gene lost 4 bases and the J gene lost 5 bases, with 8 bases spanning the gap. There are 13 residues in the CDR3. In DNA form, the CDR3 reads TGTGCCAGCAGCCCTCGGCCGAATGAAAAACTGTTTTTT. Translated: CASSPRPNEKLFF. Complete variable domain (other parts from reference TRBV3-1 and TRBJ1-4): DTAVSQTPKYLVTQMGNDKSIKCEQNLGHDTMYWYKQDSKKFLKIMFSYNNKELIINETVPNRFSPKSPDKAHLNLHINSLELGDSAVYFCASSPRPNEKLFFGSGTQLSVL.

V and J are TRBV11-2 and TRBJ2-7; TRBD2 might be the D (5 bases). The CDR3 runs to 11 residues. V lost 6 bases and J 9 bases, leaving 12 bases between the germline ends. CDR1 is SGHAT and CDR2 is FQNNGV in the germline V gene. The CDR3 here is CASSKGEGQYF. The CDR3 DNA is TGTGCCAGCAGTAAGGGTGAGGGGCAGTACTTC. The full variable domain, completed using reference TRBV11-2 and TRBJ2-7, is EAGVAQSPRYKIIEKRQSVAFWCNPISGHATLYWYQQILGQGPKLLIQFQNNGVVDDSQLPKDRFSAERLKGVDSTLKIQPAKLEDSAVYLCASSKGEGQYFGPGTRLTVT.

The V gene is TRBV7-2, the J gene TRBJ2-1; TRBD2 matches at 7 bases. This CDR3 contains 12 residues. V gave up 11 bases and J gave up 7 bases; unmatched junction bases: 8. The germline gives CDR1 SGHTA, CDR2 FQGNSA. CDR3 DNA: TGTGCCTGGGAGGGGCGGGCAAATGAGCAGTTCTTC. Its translation: CAWEGRANEQFF.

V gene TRBV6-5 combines with J gene TRBJ1-2; D possibly corresponds to TRBD1 (5 bases). The V end was cut by 8 bases, the J end by 4 bases, with 14 bases between. Germline V lookup: CDR1 MNHEY, CDR2 SVGAGI. The CDR3 loop spans 13 amino acids. The CDR3 DNA reads TGTGCCAGCGCGGGACTCGGCGGCTATGGCTACACCTTC. Its translation is CASAGLGGYGYTF.

There are many counts of this clonotype. V usage is TRBV7-8 and J usage is TRBJ1-4, with D uncertain. The CDR3 contains 16 residues. Germline V gene sequence: CDR1 SGHVS, CDR2 FQNEAQ. The ends were cut back, 6 bases at V and 0 bases at J, with 14 bases in the middle. This CDR3 reads CASSPRSVATNEKLFF. CDR3 in DNA: TGTGCCAGCAGTCCTCGTAGTGTTGCAACTAATGAAAAACTGTTTTTT.

This sequence joins TRBV29-1 and TRBJ1-1; possibly TRBD1 for D (5 bases). Trimming stripped 6 bases from V and 0 bases from J, with 11 bases between. This CDR3 is 13 amino acids long. CDR1 and CDR2 (germline): SQVTM, ANQGSEA. The CDR3 sequence: CSVKGRLNTEAFF. CDR3 nucleotide sequence: TGCAGCGTAAAGGGACGGTTGAACACTGAAGCTTTCTTT.

In its sample, this clonotype was seen many times. The chain employs TRBV12-3 or TRBV12-4 and TRBJ1-5; 7 nucleotides agree with TRBD1. With V trimmed by 3 bases and J by 3 bases, 8 bases remained unmatched. The CDR3 totals 16 residues. CDR3 region: CASSLGGGLDNQPQHF. Written as DNA, the CDR3 is TGTGCCAGCAGTTTGGGAGGGGGCCTAGACAATCAGCCCCAGCATTTT.

J is TRBJ2-1 and V is TRBV2; possibly TRBD1 for D (6 bases). Per germline, CDR1 SNHLY and CDR2 FYNNEI. Trimming shortened V by 7 bases and J by 1 base, and 14 bases separated the two germline ends. The CDR3 has 15 amino acids. CDR3 residues: CASTPSGASYNEQFF. The CDR3 DNA reads TGTGCCAGCACACCATCAGGGGCATCCTACAATGAGCAGTTCTTC.